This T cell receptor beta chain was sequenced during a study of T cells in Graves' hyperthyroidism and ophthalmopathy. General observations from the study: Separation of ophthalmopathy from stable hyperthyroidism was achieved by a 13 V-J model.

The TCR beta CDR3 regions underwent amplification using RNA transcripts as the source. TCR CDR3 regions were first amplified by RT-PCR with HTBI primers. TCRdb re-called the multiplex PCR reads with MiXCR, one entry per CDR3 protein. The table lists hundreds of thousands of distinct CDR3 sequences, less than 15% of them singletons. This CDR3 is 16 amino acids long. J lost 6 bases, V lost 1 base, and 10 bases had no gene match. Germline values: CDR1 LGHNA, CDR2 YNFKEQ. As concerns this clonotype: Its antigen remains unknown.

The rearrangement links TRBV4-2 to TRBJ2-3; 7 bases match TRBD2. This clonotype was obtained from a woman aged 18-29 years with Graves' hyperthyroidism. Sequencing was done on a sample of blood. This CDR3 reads CASSQGEAGPRDTQYF. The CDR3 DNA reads TGTGCCAGCAGCCAAGGTGAAGCGGGGCCGCGGGATACGCAGTATTTT.